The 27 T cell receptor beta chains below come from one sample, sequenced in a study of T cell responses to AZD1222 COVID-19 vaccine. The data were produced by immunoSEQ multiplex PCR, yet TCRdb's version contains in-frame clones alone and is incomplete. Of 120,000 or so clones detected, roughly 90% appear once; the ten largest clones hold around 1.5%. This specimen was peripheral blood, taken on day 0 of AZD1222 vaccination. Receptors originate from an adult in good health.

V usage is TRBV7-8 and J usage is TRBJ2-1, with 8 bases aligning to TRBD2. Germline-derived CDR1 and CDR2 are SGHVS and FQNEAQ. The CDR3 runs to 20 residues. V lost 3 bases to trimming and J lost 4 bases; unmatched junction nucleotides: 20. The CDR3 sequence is CASSFFLVIAGPSPYNEQFF. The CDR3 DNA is TGTGCCAGCAGCTTTTTTTTGGTGATAGCGGGACCATCCCCGTACAATGAGCAGTTCTTC.

DNA for the CDR3: TGTGCCAGCAGCCCACGGACGGGGAACACTGAAGCTTTCTTT. This sequence encodes CASSPRTGNTEAFF. The genes are TRBV11-3 and TRBJ1-1; D unresolved. Germline CDR1 and CDR2: SGHNT and YENEEA. Trimming cost V 5 bases and J 1 base, with 11 bases left between them. The CDR3 has 14 amino acids.

CDR3 sequence reads: CASSFRDRGSNQPQHF. In DNA, the CDR3 is TGTGCCAGCAGCTTCCGGGACAGGGGATCCAATCAGCCCCAGCATTTT. The V call is TRBV7-8, the J call TRBJ1-5, with 10 bases fitting TRBD1. Germline V gene sequence: CDR1 SGHVS, CDR2 FQNEAQ. The CDR3 runs to 16 residues. The V gene end was trimmed by 3 bases and the J gene end by 3 bases; junction bases not matched to a gene: 5.

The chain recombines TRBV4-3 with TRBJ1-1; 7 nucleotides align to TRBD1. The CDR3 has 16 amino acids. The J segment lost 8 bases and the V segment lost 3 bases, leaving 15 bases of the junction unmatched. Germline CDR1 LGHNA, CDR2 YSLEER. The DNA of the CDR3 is TGCGCCAGCAGCCACTACCCCCCAGGGGGAGGGGAGGAAGCTTTCTTT. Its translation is CASSHYPPGGGEEAFF.

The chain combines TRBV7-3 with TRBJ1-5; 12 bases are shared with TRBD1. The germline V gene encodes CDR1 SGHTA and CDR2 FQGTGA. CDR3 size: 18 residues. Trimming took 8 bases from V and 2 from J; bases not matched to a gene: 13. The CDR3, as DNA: TGTGCCAGCGGACTCGGGACAGGGGGCGAGGACGGCAATCAGCCCCAGCATTTT. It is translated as CASGLGTGGEDGNQPQHF.

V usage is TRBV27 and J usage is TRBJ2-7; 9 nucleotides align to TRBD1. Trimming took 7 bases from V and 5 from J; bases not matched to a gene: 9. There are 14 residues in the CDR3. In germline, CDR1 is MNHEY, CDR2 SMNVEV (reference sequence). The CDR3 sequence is CASKLGQGGHEQYF. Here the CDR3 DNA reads TGTGCCAGCAAGCTGGGACAGGGAGGCCACGAGCAGTACTTC.

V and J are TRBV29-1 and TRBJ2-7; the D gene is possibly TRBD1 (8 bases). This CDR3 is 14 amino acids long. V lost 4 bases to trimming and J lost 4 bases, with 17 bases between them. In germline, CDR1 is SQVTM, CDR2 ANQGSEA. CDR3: CSVGEGTGLYEQYF. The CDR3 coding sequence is TGCAGCGTTGGGGAGGGGACAGGACTATACGAGCAGTACTTC.

The CDR3 spells CASSRRTAPGQPQHF. The CDR3 DNA is TGTGCCAGCAGCCGCCGGACAGCCCCAGGGCAGCCCCAGCATTTT. The J gene is TRBJ1-5, the V gene TRBV21-1; the D call TRBD1 from the table was never checked on the DNA. TRBV21-1 is a pseudogene. The CDR3 totals 15 residues.

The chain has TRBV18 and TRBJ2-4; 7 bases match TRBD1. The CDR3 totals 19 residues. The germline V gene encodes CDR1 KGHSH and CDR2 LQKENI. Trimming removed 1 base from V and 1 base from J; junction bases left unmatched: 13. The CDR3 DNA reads TGTGCCAGCTCACCACGACAGGGATTGATGGTTGATGCCAAAAACATTCAGTACTTC. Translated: CASSPRQGLMVDAKNIQYF.

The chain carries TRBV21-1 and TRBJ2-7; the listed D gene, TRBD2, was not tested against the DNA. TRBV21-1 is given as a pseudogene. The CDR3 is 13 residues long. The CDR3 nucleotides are TGTGCCAGCACCCCGGCCCGGGGGTACGAGCAGTACTTC. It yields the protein CASTPARGYEQYF.

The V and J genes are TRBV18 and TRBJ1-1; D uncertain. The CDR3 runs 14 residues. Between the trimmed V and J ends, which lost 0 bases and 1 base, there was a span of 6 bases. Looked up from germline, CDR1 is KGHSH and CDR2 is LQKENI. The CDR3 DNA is TGTGCCAGCTCACCACCGTTGGGGAACACTGAAGCTTTCTTT. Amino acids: CASSPPLGNTEAFF.

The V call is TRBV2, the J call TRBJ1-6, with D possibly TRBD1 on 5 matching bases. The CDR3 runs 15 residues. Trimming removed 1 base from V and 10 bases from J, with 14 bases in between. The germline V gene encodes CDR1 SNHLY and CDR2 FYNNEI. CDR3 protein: CASSEVQAVGSPLHF. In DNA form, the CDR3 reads TGTGCCAGCAGTGAAGTACAGGCCGTGGGGTCACCCCTCCACTTT.

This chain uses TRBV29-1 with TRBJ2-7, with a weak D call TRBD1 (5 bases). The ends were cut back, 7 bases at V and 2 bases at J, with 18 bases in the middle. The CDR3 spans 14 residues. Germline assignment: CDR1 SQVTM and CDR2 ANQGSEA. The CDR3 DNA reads TGCAGCGCTCGAAGACAGCAAGGACCCTACGAGCAGTACTTC. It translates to CSARRQQGPYEQYF.

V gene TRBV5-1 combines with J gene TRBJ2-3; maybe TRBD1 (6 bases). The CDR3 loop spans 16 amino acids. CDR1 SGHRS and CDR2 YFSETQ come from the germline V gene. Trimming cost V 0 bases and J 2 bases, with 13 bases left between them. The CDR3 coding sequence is TGCGCCAGCAGCTTGGAGGGCAGGGGATACACAGATACGCAGTATTTT. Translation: CASSLEGRGYTDTQYF.

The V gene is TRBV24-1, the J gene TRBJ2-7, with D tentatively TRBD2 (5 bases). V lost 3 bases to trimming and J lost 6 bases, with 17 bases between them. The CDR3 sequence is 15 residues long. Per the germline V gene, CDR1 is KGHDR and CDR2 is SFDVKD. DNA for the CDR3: TGTGCCACCAGTGATAGAGGGATGAGCAATAGCGAGCAGTACTTC. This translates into CATSDRGMSNSEQYF.

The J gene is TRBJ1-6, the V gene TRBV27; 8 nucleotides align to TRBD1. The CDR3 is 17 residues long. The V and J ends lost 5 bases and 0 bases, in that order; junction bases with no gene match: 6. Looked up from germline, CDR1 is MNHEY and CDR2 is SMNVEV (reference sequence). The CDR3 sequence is CASSPRDRSSYNSPLHF. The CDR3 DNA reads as TGTGCCAGCAGTCCCCGGGACAGGAGCTCCTATAATTCACCCCTCCACTTT.

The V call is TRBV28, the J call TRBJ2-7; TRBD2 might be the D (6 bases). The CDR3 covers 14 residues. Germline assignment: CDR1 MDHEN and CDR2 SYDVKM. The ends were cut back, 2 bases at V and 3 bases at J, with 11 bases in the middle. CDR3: CASSLGGASYEQYF. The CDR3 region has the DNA TGTGCCAGCAGTTTAGGCGGGGCAAGCTACGAGCAGTACTTC. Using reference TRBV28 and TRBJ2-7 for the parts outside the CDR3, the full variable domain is DVKVTQSSRYLVKRTGEKVFLECVQDMDHENMFWYRQDPGLGLRLIYFSYDVKMKEKGDIPEGYSVSREKKERFSLILESASTNQTSMYLCASSLGGASYEQYFGPGTRLTVT.

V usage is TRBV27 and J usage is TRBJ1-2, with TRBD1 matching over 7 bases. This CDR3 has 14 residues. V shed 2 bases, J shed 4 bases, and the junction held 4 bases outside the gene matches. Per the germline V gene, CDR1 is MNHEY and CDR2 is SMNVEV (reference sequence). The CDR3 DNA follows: TGTGCCAGCAGTTTAACAGGGGAAGGCTATGGCTACACCTTC. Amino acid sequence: CASSLTGEGYGYTF.

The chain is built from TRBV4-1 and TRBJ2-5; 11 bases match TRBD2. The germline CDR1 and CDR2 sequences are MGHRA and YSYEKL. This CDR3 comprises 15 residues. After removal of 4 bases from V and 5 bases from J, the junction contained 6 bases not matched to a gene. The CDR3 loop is CASSPGTSGPETQYF. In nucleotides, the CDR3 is TGCGCCAGCAGCCCCGGGACTAGCGGTCCCGAGACCCAGTACTTC.

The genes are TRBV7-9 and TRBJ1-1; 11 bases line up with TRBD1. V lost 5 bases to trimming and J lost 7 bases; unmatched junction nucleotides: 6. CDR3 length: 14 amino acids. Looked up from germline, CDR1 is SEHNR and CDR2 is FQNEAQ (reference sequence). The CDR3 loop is CASSPGQGVGEAFF. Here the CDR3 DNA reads TGTGCCAGCAGCCCGGGACAGGGGGTCGGTGAAGCTTTCTTT.

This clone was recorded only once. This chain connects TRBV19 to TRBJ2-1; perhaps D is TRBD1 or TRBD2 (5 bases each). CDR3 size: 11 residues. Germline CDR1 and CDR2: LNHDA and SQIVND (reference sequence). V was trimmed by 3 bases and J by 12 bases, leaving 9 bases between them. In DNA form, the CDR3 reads TGTGCCAGTAGTATGCCAGGGAGGCAGTTCTTC. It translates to CASSMPGRQFF.

CDR3 nucleotide sequence: TGCAGTGCTAGAATATTGGGCGAGCAGTACTTC. Translated: CSARILGEQYF. The rearrangement joins TRBV20-1 to TRBJ2-7; no clear D gene. Germline V gene lookup returns CDR1 DFQATT and CDR2 SNEGSKA (reference sequence). The CDR3 is made up of 11 amino acids. V was clipped by 2 bases and J by 6 bases, with 8 bases between them.

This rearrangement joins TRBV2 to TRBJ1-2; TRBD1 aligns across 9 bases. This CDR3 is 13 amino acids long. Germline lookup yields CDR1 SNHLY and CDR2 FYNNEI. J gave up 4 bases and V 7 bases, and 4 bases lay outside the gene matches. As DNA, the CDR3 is TGTGCCAGCATCTTGGACAGGGGCTATGGCTACACCTTC. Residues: CASILDRGYGYTF.

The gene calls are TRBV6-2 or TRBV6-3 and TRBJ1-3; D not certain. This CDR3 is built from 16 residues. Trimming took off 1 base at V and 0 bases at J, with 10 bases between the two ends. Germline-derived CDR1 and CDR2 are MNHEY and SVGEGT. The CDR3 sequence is CASSYLEASSGNTIYF. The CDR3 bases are TGTGCCAGCAGTTACTTGGAGGCTTCCTCTGGAAACACCATATATTTT.

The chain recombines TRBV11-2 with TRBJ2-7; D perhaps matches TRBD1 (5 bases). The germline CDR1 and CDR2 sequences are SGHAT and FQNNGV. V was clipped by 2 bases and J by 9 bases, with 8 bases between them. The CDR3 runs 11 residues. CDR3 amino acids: CASSLSGAQYF. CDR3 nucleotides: TGTGCCAGCAGCTTAAGTGGGGCGCAGTACTTC.

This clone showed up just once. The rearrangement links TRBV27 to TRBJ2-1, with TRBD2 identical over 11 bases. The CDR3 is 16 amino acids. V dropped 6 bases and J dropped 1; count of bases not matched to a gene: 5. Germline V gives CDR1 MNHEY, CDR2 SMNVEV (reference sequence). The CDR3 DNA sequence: TGTGCCAGCAGCCCCGGACTAGCGGGTTCCTACAATGAGCAGTTCTTC. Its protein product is CASSPGLAGSYNEQFF.

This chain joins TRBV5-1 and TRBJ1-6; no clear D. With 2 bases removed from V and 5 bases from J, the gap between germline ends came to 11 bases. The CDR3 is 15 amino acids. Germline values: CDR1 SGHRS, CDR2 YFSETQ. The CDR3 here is CASSFITANNSPLHF. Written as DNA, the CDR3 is TGCGCCAGCAGCTTCATTACAGCGAATAATTCACCCCTCCACTTT.